The sequence of this TCR beta chain was determined in a study of spatial heterogeneity in lung cancer. This clonotype was seen repeatedly, ten times or more. This CDR3 is missing its conserved last phenylalanine or tryptophan, likely due to a read error. The DNA is left out, because the CDR3 cannot be placed on it with certainty; the CDR3 is given as TCRdb lists it. The CDR3 has 13 residues if both end residues are counted. The V gene's germline CDR1 is KGHSH and CDR2 LQKENI. Time point of the sample: sample taken at primary tumor resection. Frozen PBMC, nontumor lung or tumor provided whole RNA, which was sequenced unsorted. MiXCR was run by TCRdb on the 5' RACE reads, yielding one entry per CDR3 protein. Here the sample spans around 2,900 distinct CDR3 sequences, about 15% being singletons.

The sequence was obtained from a female donor with early-stage non-small cell lung cancer. The sample here was PBMCs, taken at surgery. This sequence joins TRBV18 and TRBJ2-5; the listed D gene, TRBD2, was not tested against the DNA. CDR3 residues: CASRLAGDGPLGL.